These 25 T cell receptor beta chains originate from one sample sequenced in a study of blood T cell repertoires in COVID-19 (dated by TCRdb to 2020 to 2021). The library was made by the immunoSEQ multiplex PCR assay. Not all clones reach the TCRdb copy of this immuneACCESS table, which keeps in-frame sequences only. Checked studies attribute under half of the gap to unresolved V genes and leave the rest unexplained. A total of around 72,000 clones appear in this sample, about nine tenths of them only once. The ten largest clones add up to approximately 10% of the sample. Input material: peripheral blood. All receptors derive from a man aged 70 or older with active or convalescent COVID-19.

This clone was counted a few times. J is TRBJ2-7 and V is TRBV4-1; 9 nucleotides match TRBD1. CDR3 length equals 18 residues. CDR1 is MGHRA, CDR2 YSYEKL, per germline. V gave up 2 bases and J gave up 0 bases; unmatched junction bases: 11. The CDR3 nucleotides read TGCGCCAGCAGCCAATCACATAGGGGGACAGGGAGCTCCTACGAGCAGTACTTC. Translation gives CASSQSHRGTGSSYEQYF.

This chain connects TRBV4-2 to TRBJ1-6; TRBD1 matches at 8 bases. Trimming cost V 1 base and J 6 bases; bases outside gene matches: 5. The CDR3 runs to 16 residues. In germline, CDR1 is LGHNA, CDR2 YNFKEQ. CDR3 region: CASSQAVQGANSPLHF. The DNA of the CDR3 is TGTGCCAGCAGCCAAGCAGTCCAGGGGGCTAATTCACCCCTCCACTTT.

The V call is TRBV28, the J call TRBJ1-4; possible D gene TRBD1, 5 bases. Germline-derived CDR1 and CDR2 are MDHEN and SYDVKM. Trimming cost V 3 bases and J 8 bases, with 13 bases left between them. The CDR3 consists of 14 residues. In nucleotides, the CDR3 is TGTGCCAGCAGTTTCAACGGGGGGGGAGAAAAACTGTTTTTT. Protein product: CASSFNGGGEKLFF.

The gene calls are TRBV24-1 and TRBJ2-1, with D possibly TRBD2 on 5 matching bases. With 3 bases removed from V and 5 bases from J, the gap between germline ends came to 13 bases. CDR1 and CDR2 from the germline V gene are KGHDR and SFDVKD. CDR3 length: 15 amino acids. As DNA, the CDR3 is TGTGCCACCAGTGATAGGTCTAGCTTCCACAATGAGCAGTTCTTC. Residues: CATSDRSSFHNEQFF.

V gene TRBV28 combines with J gene TRBJ2-3, with 10 bases matching TRBD2. CDR1 is MDHEN, CDR2 SYDVKM, per germline. The CDR3 totals 15 residues. J was trimmed by 6 bases and V by 2 bases; bases with no gene match: 5. CDR3 amino acids: CASSLGLAEGDTQYF. CDR3 nucleotides: TGTGCCAGCAGTTTAGGACTAGCGGAGGGGGATACGCAGTATTTT.

The rearrangement joins TRBV2 to TRBJ2-7, with D perhaps TRBD2 (5 bases). V was shortened by 8 bases and J by 0 bases, with 14 bases between the two germline ends. CDR1 and CDR2 from the germline V gene are SNHLY and FYNNEI. This CDR3 comprises 14 residues. This CDR3 reads CASGRGGSSYEQYF. Here the CDR3 DNA reads TGTGCCAGCGGAAGAGGTGGGAGCTCCTACGAGCAGTACTTC.

V gene TRBV5-1 combines with J gene TRBJ2-5; 10 bases match TRBD1. The CDR3 has 14 residues. The junction had 4 bases not matched to a gene; V was cut back by 7 bases and J by 1 base. Germline CDR1 is SGHRS and CDR2 is YFSETQ. The CDR3 loop is CASSGQGLQETQYF. Written as DNA, the CDR3 is TGCGCCAGCTCGGGACAGGGGCTCCAAGAGACCCAGTACTTC.

V usage is TRBV29-1 and J usage is TRBJ2-2; a possible D gene is TRBD2 (6 bases). Germline V gives CDR1 SQVTM, CDR2 ANQGSEA. Trimming pared 4 bases from V and 0 bases from J, leaving 6 bases between. CDR3 length equals 13 residues. CDR3 region: CSVGGANTGELFF. The CDR3 nucleotides are TGCAGCGTTGGGGGGGCGAACACCGGGGAGCTGTTTTTT.

V and J are TRBV7-2 and TRBJ1-1; D unresolved. The length of the CDR3 is 15 residues. Germline V gene data show CDR1 as SGHTA and CDR2 as FQGNSA. Trimming took 2 bases from V and 5 from J, leaving 15 bases between them. DNA of the CDR3: TGTGCCAGCAGCTTATTCGGGGAGGTGGGAACTGAAGCTTTCTTT. Its protein is CASSLFGEVGTEAFF.

This clone was observed once. V is TRBV6-2 or TRBV6-3 and J is TRBJ1-1; 8 bases are shared with TRBD1. Trimming cost V 2 bases and J 2 bases; bases outside gene matches: 1. The CDR3 loop spans 14 amino acids. Germline CDR1 and CDR2: MNHEY and SVGEGT. The CDR3 loop reads CASSYAGGNTEAFF. CDR3 DNA: TGTGCCAGCAGTTACGCAGGGGGCAACACTGAAGCTTTCTTT.

The gene calls are TRBV18 and TRBJ1-2; possibly TRBD1 for D (6 bases). The CDR3 contains 13 residues. Germline CDR1 and CDR2: KGHSH and LQKENI. The V and J ends lost 5 bases and 1 base respectively, with 8 bases between them. The CDR3 sequence is CASSAGDNYGYTF. Written as DNA, the CDR3 is TGTGCCAGCTCAGCAGGGGATAACTATGGCTACACCTTC.

This clone was detected once. The chain recombines TRBV4-1 with TRBJ1-5; no definite D call. The CDR3 runs to 15 residues. The germline gives CDR1 MGHRA, CDR2 YSYEKL. Trimming took 0 bases from V and 0 from J, leaving 6 bases between them. The CDR3 loop is CASSQDYSSNQPQHF. As DNA, the CDR3 is TGCGCCAGCAGCCAAGATTACAGTAGCAATCAGCCCCAGCATTTT.

A single count supports this clone. The rearrangement links TRBV3-1 (or the pseudogene TRBV3-2) to TRBJ1-1; a weak D match, TRBD1 (5 bases). The CDR3 has 14 amino acids. CDR1 and CDR2 from the germline V gene are LGHDT and YNNKEL (reference sequence). Trimming stripped 1 base from V and 2 bases from J, with 8 bases between. CDR3 coding DNA: TGTGCCAGCAGCCAAGCAGGGTTAAACACTGAAGCTTTCTTT. The encoded protein is CASSQAGLNTEAFF.

The table lists this clone with a few counts. The chain carries TRBV27 and TRBJ2-2, with 10 bases fitting TRBD2. This CDR3 comprises 16 residues. Germline-derived CDR1 and CDR2 are MNHEY and SMNVEV (reference sequence). V shed 4 bases and J 6 bases; nucleotides not matched to a gene: 8. As DNA, the CDR3 is TGTGCCAGCAGTTCCTTTCCAGGACTAGCGGCCGGGGAGCTGTTTTTT. The encoded protein is CASSSFPGLAAGELFF.

This clone has just a few counts. V usage is TRBV6-7 and J usage is TRBJ1-5; D not resolved. TRBV6-7 is an ORF; its function is uncertain. V lost 10 bases and J lost 2, with 15 bases in between. CDR3 length: 14 residues. The CDR3 is CANLPFSGNQPQHF. CDR3 DNA sequence: TGTGCCAACCTTCCCTTCTCGGGCAATCAGCCCCAGCATTTT.

This clone appeared a single time. The genes are TRBV9 and TRBJ2-7, with 9 bases identical to TRBD1. This CDR3 contains 15 residues. V shed 4 bases, J shed 2 bases, and the junction held 7 bases outside the gene matches. Germline CDR1 reads SGDLS; CDR2 reads YYNGEE. The CDR3 region is CASSSTGTGTYEQYF. Written as DNA, the CDR3 is TGTGCCAGCAGCTCCACCGGGACAGGGACCTACGAGCAGTACTTC.

The V gene is TRBV28, the J gene TRBJ2-7, with D uncertain. Germline loops: CDR1 MDHEN, CDR2 SYDVKM. V gave up 1 base and J gave up 0 bases, with 10 bases separating them. The CDR3 is 15 amino acids. CDR3 sequence reads: CASSLYYLGSYEQYF. The CDR3 region has the DNA TGTGCCAGCAGTTTATACTACTTGGGCTCCTACGAGCAGTACTTC. The complete variable domain, with remaining parts taken from reference TRBV28 and TRBJ2-7, reads DVKVTQSSRYLVKRTGEKVFLECVQDMDHENMFWYRQDPGLGLRLIYFSYDVKMKEKGDIPEGYSVSREKKERFSLILESASTNQTSMYLCASSLYYLGSYEQYFGPGTRLTVT.

This chain connects TRBV20-1 to TRBJ1-2; 7 nucleotides line up with TRBD1. This CDR3 spans 11 amino acids. Germline loops: CDR1 DFQATT, CDR2 SNEGSKA (reference sequence). The CDR3 region is CRGTENYGYTF. The CDR3 region has the DNA TGCAGAGGGACAGAAAACTATGGCTACACCTTC.

This rearrangement joins TRBV4-1 to TRBJ2-5, with D possibly being TRBD2 (6 bases). The V and J ends lost 1 base and 5 bases respectively, with 14 bases between them. The CDR3 totals 15 residues. Germline V gene lookup returns CDR1 MGHRA and CDR2 YSYEKL. In nucleotides, the CDR3 is TGCGCCAGCAGCCAAGTAATTGGTAGCGGTGAGACCCAGTACTTC. The encoded protein is CASSQVIGSGETQYF.

Turning to this clone: The sample contains more than one DNA sequence encoding this CDR3. V and J are TRBV28 and TRBJ1-2; D perhaps matches TRBD1 (6 bases). Germline CDR1 and CDR2: MDHEN and SYDVKM. Trimming shortened V by 6 bases and J by 4 bases, and 12 bases separated the two germline ends. The CDR3 is 13 residues long. The CDR3 loop reads CASSLTGPYGYTF. The CDR3 bases are TGTGCCAGCAGCCTTACAGGGCCCTATGGCTACACCTTC.

The chain combines TRBV7-8 with TRBJ1-5, with TRBD1 matching over 8 bases. Germline CDR1 is SGHVS and CDR2 is FQNEAQ. V was clipped by 3 bases and J by 5 bases; unmatched bases: 6. CDR3 size: 15 residues. The CDR3 region has the DNA TGTGCCAGCAGCTTCGTCAGGGGGCTGGATCAGCCCCAGCATTTT. Its translation: CASSFVRGLDQPQHF.

CDR3 DNA sequence: TGCGCCAGCAGCTTGGAGGGGACAGGGGGTTTTAGTCCTGAAGCTTTCTTT. Amino acid sequence: CASSLEGTGGFSPEAFF. The J gene is TRBJ1-1, the V gene TRBV5-1; 11 bases are a match to TRBD1. The CDR3 is made up of 17 amino acids. Germline trimming cut 0 bases from V and 6 bases from J; bases unmatched to any gene: 10. From germline, CDR1 is SGHRS and CDR2 YFSETQ. The whole variable domain, remainder taken from reference TRBV5-1 and TRBJ1-1, is KAGVTQTPRYLIKTRGQQVTLSCSPISGHRSVSWYQQTPGQGLQFLFEYFSETQRNKGNFPGRFSGRQFSNSRSEMNVSTLELGDSALYLCASSLEGTGGFSPEAFFGQGTRLTVV.

V is TRBV5-1 and J is TRBJ2-3; 7 bases align to TRBD2. CDR1 and CDR2 (germline): SGHRS, YFSETQ. V was clipped by 0 bases and J by 2 bases; unmatched bases: 3. The CDR3 covers 15 residues. CDR3 in amino acids: CASSLGAGLTDTQYF. CDR3 coding DNA: TGCGCCAGCAGCTTGGGAGCGGGACTCACAGATACGCAGTATTTT.

This sequence joins TRBV7-2 and TRBJ1-5; no firm D call. In germline, CDR1 is SGHTA, CDR2 FQGNSA. This CDR3 spans 16 amino acids. Trimming removed 4 bases from V and 0 bases from J, with 13 bases in between. CDR3 region: CASSSDGGYSNQPQHF. The CDR3 bases are TGTGCCAGCAGCTCAGATGGAGGATATAGCAATCAGCCCCAGCATTTT.

This clone was seen once. CDR3 nucleotides: TGTGCCAGTAGTATGAGGACAGCCATTACCAGCGGGGAGCTGTTTTTT. Its translation is CASSMRTAITSGELFF. This sequence joins TRBV19 and TRBJ2-2; a possible D gene is TRBD1 (6 bases). Trimming left V 3 bases short and J 7 bases short, with 18 bases between. Germline assignment: CDR1 LNHDA and CDR2 SQIVND (reference sequence). The CDR3 is 16 amino acids.